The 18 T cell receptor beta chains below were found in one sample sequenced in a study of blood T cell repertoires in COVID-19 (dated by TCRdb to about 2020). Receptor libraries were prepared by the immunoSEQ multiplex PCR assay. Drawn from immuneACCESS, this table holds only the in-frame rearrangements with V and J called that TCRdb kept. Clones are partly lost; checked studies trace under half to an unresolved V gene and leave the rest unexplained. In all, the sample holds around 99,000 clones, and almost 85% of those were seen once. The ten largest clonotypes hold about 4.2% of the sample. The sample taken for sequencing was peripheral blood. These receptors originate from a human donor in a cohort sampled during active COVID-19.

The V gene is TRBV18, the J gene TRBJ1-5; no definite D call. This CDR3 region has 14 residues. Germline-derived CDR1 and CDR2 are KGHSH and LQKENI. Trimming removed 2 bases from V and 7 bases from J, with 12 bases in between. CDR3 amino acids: CASSPGFEGQPQHF. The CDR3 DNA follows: TGTGCCAGCTCACCAGGGTTTGAGGGACAGCCCCAGCATTTT. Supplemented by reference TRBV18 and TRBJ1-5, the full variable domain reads NAGVMQNPRHLVRRRGQEARLRCSPMKGHSHVYWYRQLPEEGLKFMVYLQKENIIDESGMPKERFSAEFPKEGPSILRIQQVVRGDSAAYFCASSPGFEGQPQHFGDGTRLSIL.

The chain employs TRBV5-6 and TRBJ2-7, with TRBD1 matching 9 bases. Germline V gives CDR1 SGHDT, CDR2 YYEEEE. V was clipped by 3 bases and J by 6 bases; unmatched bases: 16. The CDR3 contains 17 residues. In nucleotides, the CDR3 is TGTGCCAGCAGCTCGTCCTCCGGGACAGGGCTCGTTCGCGAGCAGTACGTC. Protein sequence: CASSSSSGTGLVREQYV.

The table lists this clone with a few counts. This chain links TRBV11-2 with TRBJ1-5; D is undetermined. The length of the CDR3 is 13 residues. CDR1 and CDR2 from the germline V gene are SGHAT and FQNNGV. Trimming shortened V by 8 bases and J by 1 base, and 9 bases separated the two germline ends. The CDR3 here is CASSEGSNQPQHF. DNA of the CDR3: TGTGCCAGCTCCGAGGGAAGCAATCAGCCCCAGCATTTT.

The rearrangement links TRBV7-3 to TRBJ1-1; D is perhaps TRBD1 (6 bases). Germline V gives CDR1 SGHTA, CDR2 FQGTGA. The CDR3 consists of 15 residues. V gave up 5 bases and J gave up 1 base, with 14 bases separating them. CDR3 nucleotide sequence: TGTGCCAGCAGCCCCTGGGGACACGCGAACACTGAAGCTTTCTTT. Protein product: CASSPWGHANTEAFF.

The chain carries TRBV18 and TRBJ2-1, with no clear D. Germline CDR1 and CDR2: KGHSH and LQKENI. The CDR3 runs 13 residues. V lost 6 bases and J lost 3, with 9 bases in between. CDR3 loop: CASSERNYNEQFF. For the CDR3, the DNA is TGTGCCAGCTCGGAGCGAAACTACAATGAGCAGTTCTTC. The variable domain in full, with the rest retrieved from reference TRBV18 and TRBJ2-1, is NAGVMQNPRHLVRRRGQEARLRCSPMKGHSHVYWYRQLPEEGLKFMVYLQKENIIDESGMPKERFSAEFPKEGPSILRIQQVVRGDSAAYFCASSERNYNEQFFGPGTRLTVL.

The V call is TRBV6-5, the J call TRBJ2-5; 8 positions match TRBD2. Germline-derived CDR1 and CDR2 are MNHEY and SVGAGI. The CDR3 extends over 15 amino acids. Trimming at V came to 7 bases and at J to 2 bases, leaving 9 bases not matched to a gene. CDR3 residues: CASKRGREGQETQYF. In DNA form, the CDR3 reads TGTGCCAGCAAGCGGGGGCGTGAGGGGCAAGAGACCCAGTACTTC.

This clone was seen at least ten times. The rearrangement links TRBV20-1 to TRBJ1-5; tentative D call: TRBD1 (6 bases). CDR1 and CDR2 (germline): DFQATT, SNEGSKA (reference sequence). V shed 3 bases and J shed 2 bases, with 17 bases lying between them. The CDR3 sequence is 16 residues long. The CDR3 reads CSASAGGQSGNQPQHF. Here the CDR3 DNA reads TGCAGTGCTAGTGCCGGTGGACAGTCTGGCAATCAGCCCCAGCATTTT.

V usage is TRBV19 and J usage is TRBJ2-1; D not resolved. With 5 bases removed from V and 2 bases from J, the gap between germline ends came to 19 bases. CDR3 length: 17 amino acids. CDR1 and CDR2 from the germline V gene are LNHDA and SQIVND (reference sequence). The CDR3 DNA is TGTGCCAGTAGTCTTTCTCCGAGCGCTCCCCCCTACAATGAGCAGTTCTTC. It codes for CASSLSPSAPPYNEQFF.

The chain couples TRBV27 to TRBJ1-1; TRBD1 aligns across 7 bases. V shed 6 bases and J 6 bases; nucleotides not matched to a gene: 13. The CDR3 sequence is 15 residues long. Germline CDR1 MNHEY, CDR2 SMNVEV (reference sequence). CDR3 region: CASRDDRERGAEAFF. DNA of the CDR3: TGTGCCAGCAGGGACGACAGGGAAAGAGGCGCTGAAGCTTTCTTT.

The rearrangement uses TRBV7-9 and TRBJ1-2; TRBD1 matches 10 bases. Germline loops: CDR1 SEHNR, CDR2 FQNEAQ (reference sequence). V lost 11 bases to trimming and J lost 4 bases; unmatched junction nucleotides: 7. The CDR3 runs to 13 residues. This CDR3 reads CAGGQGSPYGYTF. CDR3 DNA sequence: TGTGCCGGGGGACAGGGGAGTCCCTATGGCTACACCTTC.

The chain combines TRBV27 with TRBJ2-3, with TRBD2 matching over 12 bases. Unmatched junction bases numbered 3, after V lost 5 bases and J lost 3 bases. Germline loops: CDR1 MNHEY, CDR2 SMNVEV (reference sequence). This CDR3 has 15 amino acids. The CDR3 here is CASSRLAGETDTQYF. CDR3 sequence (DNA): TGTGCCAGCAGTAGACTAGCGGGAGAAACAGATACGCAGTATTTT.

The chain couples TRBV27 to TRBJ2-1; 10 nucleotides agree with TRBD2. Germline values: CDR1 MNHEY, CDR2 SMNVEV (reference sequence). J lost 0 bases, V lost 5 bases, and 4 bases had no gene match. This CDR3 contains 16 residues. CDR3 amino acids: CASSPRTSGSYNEQFF. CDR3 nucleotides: TGTGCCAGCAGTCCCCGGACTAGCGGCTCCTACAATGAGCAGTTCTTC.

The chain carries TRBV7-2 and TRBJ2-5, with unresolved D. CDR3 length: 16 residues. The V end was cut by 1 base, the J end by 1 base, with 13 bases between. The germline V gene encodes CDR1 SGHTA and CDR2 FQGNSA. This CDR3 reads CASSLVWQIPQETQYF. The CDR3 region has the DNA TGTGCCAGCAGCTTAGTCTGGCAGATCCCCCAAGAGACCCAGTACTTC.

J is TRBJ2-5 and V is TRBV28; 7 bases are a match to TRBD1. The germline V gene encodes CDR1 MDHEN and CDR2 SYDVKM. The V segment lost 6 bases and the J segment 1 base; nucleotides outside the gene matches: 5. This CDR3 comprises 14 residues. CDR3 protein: CASSDRTGQETQYF. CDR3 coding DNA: TGTGCCAGCAGCGATCGGACAGGCCAAGAGACCCAGTACTTC.

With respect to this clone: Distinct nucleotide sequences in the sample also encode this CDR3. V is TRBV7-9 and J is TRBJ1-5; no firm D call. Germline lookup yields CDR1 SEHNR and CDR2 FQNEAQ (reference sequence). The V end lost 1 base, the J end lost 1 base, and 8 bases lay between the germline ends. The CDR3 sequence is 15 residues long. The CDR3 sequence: CASSLGEGSNQPQHF. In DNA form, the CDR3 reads TGTGCCAGCAGCTTAGGGGAGGGCAGCAATCAGCCCCAGCATTTT.

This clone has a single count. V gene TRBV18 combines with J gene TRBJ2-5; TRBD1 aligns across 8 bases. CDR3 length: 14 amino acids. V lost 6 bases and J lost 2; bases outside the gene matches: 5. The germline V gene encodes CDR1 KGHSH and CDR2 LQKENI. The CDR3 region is CASSHGQGQETQYF. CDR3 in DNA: TGTGCCAGCTCTCACGGACAGGGACAAGAGACCCAGTACTTC. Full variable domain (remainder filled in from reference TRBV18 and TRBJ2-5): NAGVMQNPRHLVRRRGQEARLRCSPMKGHSHVYWYRQLPEEGLKFMVYLQKENIIDESGMPKERFSAEFPKEGPSILRIQQVVRGDSAAYFCASSHGQGQETQYFGPGTRLLVL.

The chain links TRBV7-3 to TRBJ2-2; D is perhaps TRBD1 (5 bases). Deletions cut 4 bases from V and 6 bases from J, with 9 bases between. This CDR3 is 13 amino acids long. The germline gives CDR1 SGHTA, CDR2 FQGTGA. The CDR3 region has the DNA TGTGCCAGCAGCTCTACAGGCTCCGGGGAGCTGTTTTTT. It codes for CASSSTGSGELFF.

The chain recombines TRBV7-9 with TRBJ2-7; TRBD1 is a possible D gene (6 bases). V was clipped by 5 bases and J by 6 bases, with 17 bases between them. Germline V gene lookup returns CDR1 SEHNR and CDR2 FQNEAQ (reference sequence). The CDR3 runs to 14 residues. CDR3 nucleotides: TGTGCCAGCAGCCCGGTCGGGGAAGGGGGCGAGCAGTACGTC. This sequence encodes CASSPVGEGGEQYV.